A selection of T cell receptor beta chains follows, all from one sample in a study of OX40 agonist ivuxolimab in advanced cancers. The method was immunoSEQ multiplex PCR; TCRdb's version includes in-frame clones alone and lacks a portion of them. Of 130,000 or so clones in the sample, roughly 93% are singletons; the top ten hold about 0.14%. Sample: CD4+ or CD8+ T cells sorted from blood, taken in a trial of the OX40 agonist ivuxolimab. The receptor set was obtained from an adult with an advanced solid tumor such as melanoma, head and neck, liver or kidney cancer. CDR3s leave out the opening cysteine and the closing phenylalanine or tryptophan. The order of the fields is V gene, CDR3 protein.

TRBV30 AWSTGAGEKLF
TRBV21-1 ASSTFTLDRDNEQF
TRBV2 ASSAGLAYDTQY
TRBV7-9 ASSSTPGEGNTEAF
TRBV19 ASSIGRVGGGYT
TRBV18 ASSASEGLSGTQY
TRBV6-6 ASGDTLNTEAF
TRBV4-1 ASSPPGQPNTEAF
TRBV2 ASSQNRPQGYT
TRBV7-6 ASSFGTGDSYEQY
TRBV6-6 ASSRQRAGETQY
TRBV18 ASSPSIGDEQF
TRBV7-9 ASSLSVNTEAF
TRBV11-3 ASSLDRNTEAF
TRBV18 ASSPLRAGLLQETQY
TRBV27 ASSPRTGASNTEAF
TRBV7-3 ASSPGRLETQY